The clone carrying this TCR beta chain was seen a few times. PCR was performed a second time for 7 to 11 cycles using a sample-barcoded 5' primer and a J-beta primer mix. TCRdb redid the calling of the 5' RACE reads with MiXCR, one entry per CDR3 protein. The sample comprises 1,500,000 or so distinct CDR3 sequences, approximately 59% of which are singletons, and 5% to 7% rests with the top ten. The source of the sample is a study of blood T cells in healthy people across ages. V was shortened by 3 bases and J by 4 bases, with 11 bases between the two germline ends. The germline gives CDR1 SNHLY, CDR2 FYNNEI. This CDR3 is 14 amino acids long.

Sequenced material: blood. The receptor's source is a man younger than 35 in good health. This rearrangement joins TRBV2 to TRBJ2-3; possibly TRBD1 for D (6 bases). CDR3 amino acids: CASSDVRGADTQYF. The CDR3 DNA reads TGTGCCAGCAGTGATGTCAGGGGCGCAGATACGCAGTATTTT.